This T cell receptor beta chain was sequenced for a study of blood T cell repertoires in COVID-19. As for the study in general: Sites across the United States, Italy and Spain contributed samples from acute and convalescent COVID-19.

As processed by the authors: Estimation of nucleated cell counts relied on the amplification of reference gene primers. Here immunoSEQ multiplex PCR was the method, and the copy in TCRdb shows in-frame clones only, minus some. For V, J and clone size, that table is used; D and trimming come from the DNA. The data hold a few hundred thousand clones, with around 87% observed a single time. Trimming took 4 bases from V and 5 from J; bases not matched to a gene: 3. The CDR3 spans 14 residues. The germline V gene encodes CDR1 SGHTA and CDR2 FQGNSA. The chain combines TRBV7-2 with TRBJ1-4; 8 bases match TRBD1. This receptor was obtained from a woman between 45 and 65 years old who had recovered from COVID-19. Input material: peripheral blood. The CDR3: CASSWTGWNEKLFF. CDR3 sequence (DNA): TGTGCCAGCAGCTGGACAGGGTGGAATGAAAAACTGTTTTTT.